The present T cell receptor beta chain was sequenced within a study of blood T cell repertoires in COVID-19. Turning to the study itself: There were acute and convalescent COVID-19 samples, and they came from the United States, Italy and Spain. PBMCs, B-cell-depleted T cells, or T cells were the source of the cDNA or gDNA that made up the material.

As processed by the authors: Cell counts per sample came from amplifying reference gene primers. TCRdb's copy holds only in-frame clones and misses some; the assay was immunoSEQ multiplex PCR. V, J and clone size derive from that table, while D and trimming were established from the DNA sequence. The sample lists 130,000 or so clones, about 79% seen once, with approximately 5% in the top ten. After removal of 6 bases from V and 0 bases from J, the junction contained 11 bases not matched to a gene. The CDR3 spans 18 residues. The germline V gene encodes CDR1 MNHEY and CDR2 SMNVEV (reference sequence).

This receptor was taken from a woman aged 70-85 years with acute or convalescent COVID-19. Sequencing was carried out using peripheral blood. The chain is built from TRBV27 and TRBJ1-6; 7 positions agree with TRBD1. CDR3 in DNA: TGTGCCAGCAGGCTAGACAGGGAAGGGTCCTCCTATAATTCACCCCTCCACTTT. This gives the protein CASRLDREGSSYNSPLHF.